This TCR beta chain came from a study of blood T cell repertoires in COVID-19 (dated by TCRdb to between 2020 and 2021). A note on the overall study: Samples from collaborators originated in the United States, Italy and Spain and spanned both the acute and convalescent phases of COVID-19. The prospective study material was composed of cDNA or gDNA derived from T cells, B-cell-depleted T cells, or PBMCs. Where available, HLA class I and class II types were obtained from metadata supplied by the sample provider rather than from assay-based typing. Samples were obtained from the ongoing ImmuneRACE study (first 160 participants) and from 1,200 or so subjects provided by 6 global collaborators. The repertoires were released in a freely available public database intended as a resource for research on the immune response to SARS-CoV-2. Sample metadata almost always included a de-identified subject ID, COVID-19 status, age in years and sex. The dataset comprised deeply sampled blood TCRbeta repertoires from subjects exposed to, actively infected with, or recovered from COVID-19.

The germline V gene provides CDR1 MNHEY and CDR2 SVGAGI. The CDR3, from cysteine to phenylalanine, totals 12 residues. The read is trimmed to its CDR3 DNA, 36 bases read in frame from base 1. V was cut back by 6 bases and J by 4 bases, leaving a gap of 9 bases between them. In Seattle, one collaborating source enrolled patients while the infection was active and tracked those patients longitudinally over the course of disease. Whole blood was collected in K2EDTA tubes by collaborating institutions according to the institutions' own protocols. For TCRbeta analysis, collaborators shipped samples in one of three forms: frozen whole blood, isolated PBMCs, or DNA extracted from either of those sample types. TCRbeta CDR3 regions were amplified from genomic DNA using the immunoSEQ Assay, a bias-controlled multiplex PCR. The source study handled its data this way. Nucleated cell counts per sample were estimated from amplification of reference gene primers within the assay. To quantify the absolute abundance of each unique TCRbeta CDR3 rearrangement, sequence reads were collapsed and filtered. For each sample, productive Simpson clonality was calculated by taking the square root of Simpson's diversity index across productive rearrangements. Drawn from immuneACCESS, this table holds only the in-frame rearrangements with V and J called that TCRdb kept. Clones are partly lost; checked studies trace under half to an unresolved V gene and leave the rest unexplained. The V and J calls and clone size were taken over from that table, and D and trimming were inferred from the DNA. In this sample the table shows 540,000 or so clones, about 88% of which occur a single time. The ten largest clones take up about 8.2% of the sample.

As concerns this clone: Its antigen has not been determined. No much larger clone exists at a distance of one base, and base qualities are not known.

Broader findings and caveats from the paper: The amount of clinical and demographic metadata varied by source and participant and was provided uncurated.

The rearranged segments are TRBV6-5 and TRBJ1-2; no D gene can be assigned with confidence. This TCR derives from a woman in her forties or fifties with COVID-19, enrolled during active disease. The material sequenced was peripheral blood. The CDR3: CASSLSLYGYTF. Here is the DNA: TGTGCCAGCAGCCTTTCCCTCTATGGCTACACCTTC.